The 5 T cell receptor beta chains listed next were all sequenced from one sample in a study of blood T cell repertoires in COVID-19. Method: immunoSEQ multiplex PCR; TCRdb's copy keeps in-frame clones and lacks some. This table holds around 150,000 clones, 80% to 90% found once. The specimen sequenced was peripheral blood. The source of these receptors is a man between 70 and 80 years old with acute or convalescent COVID-19.

The V gene is TRBV19, the J gene TRBJ1-2, with a possible D match to TRBD1 (6 bases). The ends were cut back, 5 bases at V and 7 bases at J, with 14 bases in the middle. Germline CDR1 and CDR2: LNHDA and SQIVND (reference sequence). This CDR3 comprises 13 residues. The CDR3: CASSPHRAIGYTF. Written as DNA, the CDR3 is TGTGCCAGTAGTCCGCACAGGGCCATTGGCTACACCTTC.

Comments on this clone: The junction does not match germline at one end; this may be a read error. V usage is TRBV28 and J usage is TRBJ2-7, with D tentatively TRBD1 (5 bases). Per the germline V gene, CDR1 is MDHEN and CDR2 is SYDVKM. The CDR3 covers 12 residues. CDR3 sequence reads: CASSLLRTSPLF. CDR3 DNA: TGTGCCAGCAGTTTACTTAGGACAAGCCCCCTATTC.

V usage is TRBV12-5 and J usage is TRBJ2-1, with 8 bases lining up with TRBD1. The CDR3 runs to 17 residues. Per the germline V gene, CDR1 is LGHNT and CDR2 is FRNRAP. J lost 1 base, V lost 5 bases, and 10 bases had no gene match. Here the CDR3 DNA reads TGTGCTAGTGGTCCCGGGGGTAACAGGGGGTCCTACAATGAGCAGTTCTTC. This codes for CASGPGGNRGSYNEQFF.

J is TRBJ2-7 and V is TRBV6-4; a weak D match, TRBD2 (7 bases). The CDR3 runs 17 residues. Germline CDR1 MRHNA, CDR2 SNTAGT. Trimming left V 6 bases short and J 0 bases short, with 21 bases between. CDR3 sequence: CASSGGPGTLSSYEQYF. The CDR3 nucleotides are TGTGCCAGCAGCGGGGGGCCGGGGACTCTTAGCTCCTACGAGCAGTACTTC.

The V gene is TRBV18, the J gene TRBJ1-1; D unclear. This CDR3 is 13 amino acids long. V was trimmed by 5 bases and J by 1 base, leaving 8 bases between them. Germline assignment: CDR1 KGHSH and CDR2 LQKENI. The CDR3 spells CASSTRSNTEAFF. The CDR3 bases are TGTGCCAGCTCAACCAGGTCGAACACTGAAGCTTTCTTT.